The entry below describes one T cell receptor beta chain. The data were obtained in a study of technical replicates of blood from a few donors. CDR1 is LGHNA, CDR2 YNFKEQ, per germline. V was trimmed by 0 bases and J by 4 bases, leaving 11 bases between them. This CDR3 region has 15 residues. Here immunoSEQ multiplex PCR was the method, and the copy in TCRdb shows in-frame clones only, minus some. Here the sample spans about 68,000 clones, 95% to 97% being singletons. This receptor was taken from a human donor in good health. This sequence joins TRBV4-2 and TRBJ2-3; tentatively, D is TRBD2 (6 bases). The material sequenced was T cells isolated from PBMCs. The DNA for the CDR3 is TGTGCCAGCAGCCAAGAATCGGGGGTGGCAGATACGCAGTATTTT. Its translation is CASSQESGVADTQYF.